This TCR beta chain was found in a study of PD-L1 blockade in urothelial cancer (TCRdb year 2017). Background on the whole study: All patients started therapy around 2014 and received atezolizumab 1,200 mg intravenously every 3 weeks. About 90% of the 29 patients were identified as males with urothelial cancer of bladder origin, and a prior smoking history was reported by 18 of 29 patients. Patients had an ECOG performance status of 0 or 1 and had received between 0 and 3 prior chemotherapy regimens. Blood samples were analyzed at 3 weeks after treatment start (second dose) and at 6 weeks after treatment start. A median of about 140,000 T cells and 85,000 or so unique TCRs was obtained from blood samples, and a median clonality of roughly 0.074 was observed. The study, an exploratory multi-omic analysis, examined somatic, immune and clinical correlates of response to PD-L1 blockade with atezolizumab in urothelial cancer. Pretreatment tumor samples, along with matched peripheral blood serially collected before and after atezolizumab treatment, were subjected to TCR sequencing. Durable clinical benefit was defined as a progression-free survival longer than 6 months, and TCR features were additionally tested against progression-free survival and overall survival. In the same patients, whole exome sequencing and RNA sequencing of pretreatment tumors were performed in addition to TCR sequencing. Roughly 10 patients achieved durable clinical benefit and approximately 20 did not. Twenty-nine patients had pretreatment blood TCR-seq, around 25 had at least one posttreatment blood collection, and around 25 had tumor TCR-seq. Findings and caveats that apply to the study as a whole: Greater expansion of tumor-associated TCR clones in peripheral blood 3 weeks after the start of treatment was observed in patients with durable benefit (n ≈ 24, p = 0.022). Because of the small sample size (n of about 30) and the many exploratory analyses performed, the results are intended to be regarded as hypothesis-generating. Improved progression-free and overall survival was associated with having pretreatment peripheral blood TCR clonality below the median.

A note on this clone: Its target antigen remains unknown. No per-base quality is available; no much larger clone lies one base away.

The cohort comprised nearly 30 patients with locally advanced or metastatic urothelial carcinoma treated at Memorial Sloan Kettering on a trial protocol. Peripheral blood mononuclear cells were collected pretreatment and during treatment, at between 1 and 8 total time points per patient. The Qiagen DNeasy Blood extraction kit was used to purify genomic DNA from total PBMCs and tumor samples. PBMCs were collected pretreatment and during treatment, and were isolated and stored as previously described. There are 14 amino acids in the CDR3, from cysteine to phenylalanine inclusive. The entry retains the CDR3 DNA only, 42 bases that are in frame from base 1. The germline V gene gives CDR1 as SGHRS and CDR2 as YFSETQ. V loses 5 bases at its end and J loses 6 bases; junction bases beyond the gene matches: 8. Each PCR received spiked-in synthetic TCR analog templates so that absolute template abundance could be estimated from read counts. Using the immunoSEQ assay, TCRbeta CDR3 regions were amplified from genomic DNA with bias-controlled V and J gene primers. Rearranged TCRbeta segments were sequenced at approximately 20X coverage. On the authors' methods: Clustering was used to correct sequencing errors, and CDR3s were annotated against IMGT to assign V, D and J genes. Out-of-frame and stop-codon sequences were excluded, and only productive TCRbeta rearrangements were used in downstream analyses. To compute clonality, Shannon entropy was normalized by the log of the number of unique productive sequences and then subtracted from one. Fisher's exact test with Benjamini-Hochberg correction, using a cutoff of adjusted p below 0.01, was how clones that differed between time points or between blood and tumor were identified. TCRdb took this table from immuneACCESS and kept in-frame rearrangements with V and J called. Such tables lack part of the clones; where checked against another copy, unresolved V genes explain under half of the gap, and the rest is unexplained. V, J and clone size are those of that table, while D and trimming were read from the DNA. This sample has about 42,000 clones in its table, and roughly 86% of those were observed once. Roughly 2.8% of the sample is held by the ten biggest clonotypes.

The chain is assembled from TRBV5-1 and TRBJ2-7; TRBD1 agrees with 10 junctional bases. The material was PBMCs, obtained around atezolizumab (anti-PD-L1) treatment. The receptor was isolated from a man in his sixties or seventies with urothelial cancer. The CDR3 has the sequence CASSLGTGVGEQYF. The nucleotides read TGCGCCAGCAGTCTGGGGACAGGGGTGGGCGAGCAGTACTTC.